This T cell receptor beta chain came from a study of control samples from healthy donors and cancer patients. Data came from immunoSEQ multiplex PCR; TCRdb stores just in-frame clones and leaves some out. The table lists about 110,000 clones, approximately 82% of them singletons, with approximately 6.7% in the top ten. In germline, CDR1 is SGHRS, CDR2 YFSETQ. Trimming shortened V by 4 bases and J by 5 bases, and 10 bases separated the two germline ends. The CDR3 spans 12 residues. The receptor was isolated from a man between 18 and 35 years old in good health. The J gene is TRBJ2-7, the V gene TRBV5-1; no definite D call. The sequenced sample was blood. CDR3 coding DNA: TGCGCCAGCAGCCTGAGTGGGCACGAGCAGTACTTC. Amino acids: CASSLSGHEQYF.